This is a list of T cell receptor beta chains from one sample in a study of T cell responses to AZD1222 COVID-19 vaccine. Profiling relied on immunoSEQ multiplex PCR, and the TCRdb table lists in-frame clones only, not all of them. The sample has fewer than 130,000 clones; around 94% are singletons. Sequences were derived from peripheral blood, sampled on day 0 of AZD1222 vaccination. The receptors were gathered from an adult in good health. Both conserved end residues are part of each CDR3. A D gene is named only where the DNA matches it firmly. For some rows the clone size is stated as once, few or many, or as a class when expanded; others skip it.

DNA: TGTGCCAGTATCACAGGGAATCCTCAGCCCCAGCATTTT; CDR3: CASITGNPQPQHF; V: TRBV19; size: NA; J: TRBJ1-5; D: NA
DNA: TGTGCCAGCCGAATCGGGGGGCACCAGCCCCAGCATTTT; CDR3: CASRIGGHQPQHF; V: TRBV19; size: once; J: TRBJ1-5; D: NA
DNA: TGTGCCATTTCGACAGGGCCTGGTGAAGCTTTCTTT; CDR3: CAISTGPGEAFF; V: TRBV19; size: NA; J: TRBJ1-1; D: TRBD1
DNA: TGTGCCAGTAGTATGTCCGGGATGAACACTGAAGCTTTCTTT; CDR3: CASSMSGMNTEAFF; V: TRBV19; size: NA; J: TRBJ1-1; D: NA
DNA: TGTGCCAGTAGAGAAGGGGCAGGGCAGTACTTC; CDR3: CASREGAGQYF; V: TRBV19; size: NA; J: TRBJ2-7; D: NA
DNA: TGTGCCAGTAACCCGTCCTACACCGCGAACACTGAAGCTTTCTTT; CDR3: CASNPSYTANTEAFF; V: TRBV19; size: NA; J: TRBJ1-1; D: NA
DNA: TGTGCCAGTAGTATAGCGGGCCTTTCCCCAGGAAACACCATATATTTT; CDR3: CASSIAGLSPGNTIYF; V: TRBV19; size: NA; J: TRBJ1-3; D: NA
DNA: TGCAGTGCCCTGACAGGGTATGGCTACACCTTC; CDR3: CSALTGYGYTF; V: TRBV20-1; size: NA; J: TRBJ1-2; D: TRBD1
DNA: TGCGCCAGCAGCCAAACGGGAACCTTCTATGGCTACACCTTC; CDR3: CASSQTGTFYGYTF; V: TRBV4-1; size: NA; J: TRBJ1-2; D: NA
DNA: TGCAGCGTCTTCTCAGGGGCCGGCACTGAAGCTTTCTTT; CDR3: CSVFSGAGTEAFF; V: TRBV29-1; size: once; J: TRBJ1-1; D: NA
DNA: TGTGCCAGTAATTCCAGGGGAACCTACGAGCAGTACTTC; CDR3: CASNSRGTYEQYF; V: TRBV19; size: NA; J: TRBJ2-7; D: NA
DNA: TGTGCCAGCAGCTTGGCGTGGGGACAAAGCTCTGGGGCCAACGTCCTGACTTTC; CDR3: CASSLAWGQSSGANVLTF; V: TRBV5-4; size: NA; J: TRBJ2-6; D: NA
DNA: TGTGCCAGCAGCTTAAGGGACAGGGGGAAGTACGAGCAGTACTTC; CDR3: CASSLRDRGKYEQYF; V: TRBV7-8; size: NA; J: TRBJ2-7; D: TRBD1
DNA: TGTGCCAGCAGCCAATTGTCGATTTACACTGAAGCTTTCTTT; CDR3: CASSQLSIYTEAFF; V: TRBV5-5; size: NA; J: TRBJ1-1; D: NA
DNA: TGTGCCAGCAGCCCGGGTGTGTTATATGGCTACACCTTC; CDR3: CASSPGVLYGYTF; V: TRBV3-1/TRBV3-2; size: NA; J: TRBJ1-2; D: NA
DNA: TGTGCCAGCAGCGTATATGGTCAACAAGAGACCCAGTACTTC; CDR3: CASSVYGQQETQYF; V: TRBV9; size: once; J: TRBJ2-5; D: NA
DNA: TGCAGCGTTGAGAGCGGGAGCTACAATGAGCAGTTCTTC; CDR3: CSVESGSYNEQFF; V: TRBV29-1; size: NA; J: TRBJ2-1; D: TRBD2
DNA: TGTGCCAGCAGTTCCCTCCCCCACAGCGGGGGACATTCACCCCTCCACTTT; CDR3: CASSSLPHSGGHSPLHF; V: TRBV27; size: NA; J: TRBJ1-6; D: NA
DNA: TGTGCCAGCAGCCCTATCTGGGCTAGCACAGATACGCAGTATTTT; CDR3: CASSPIWASTDTQYF; V: TRBV3-1/TRBV3-2; size: NA; J: TRBJ2-3; D: NA
DNA: TGTGCCAGCTCACCCACAAGTTTGAGGGTATGGGACACTGAAGCTTTCTTT; CDR3: CASSPTSLRVWDTEAFF; V: TRBV18; size: NA; J: TRBJ1-1; D: NA
DNA: TGTGCCAGCAGCTGGACCCAAAACACTGAAGCTTTCTTT; CDR3: CASSWTQNTEAFF; V: TRBV6-2/TRBV6-3; size: NA; J: TRBJ1-1; D: NA
DNA: TGCGCCAGCAGCTCAACTCCGAATAATGAAAAACTGTTTTTT; CDR3: CASSSTPNNEKLFF; V: TRBV5-1; size: NA; J: TRBJ1-4; D: NA
DNA: TGCGCCAGCAGCGGATTGGACTATGGCTACACCTTC; CDR3: CASSGLDYGYTF; V: TRBV4-1; size: NA; J: TRBJ1-2; D: NA
DNA: TGTGCCAGCAGTGACCCGGGCCGAAAAGAGGGGCAGCCCCAGCATTTT; CDR3: CASSDPGRKEGQPQHF; V: TRBV2; size: NA; J: TRBJ1-5; D: NA
DNA: TGTGCCAGCAGCTTAGATCTGGCCTACGAGCAGTACTTC; CDR3: CASSLDLAYEQYF; V: TRBV7-2; size: NA; J: TRBJ2-7; D: NA
DNA: TGTGCCAGCTCACGAGGCGGCGGGAATCAGCCCCAGCATTTT; CDR3: CASSRGGGNQPQHF; V: TRBV18; size: NA; J: TRBJ1-5; D: NA
DNA: TGTGCCAGCAGCTTACAGAGATCCAGGAGCTCCTACGAGCAGTACTTC; CDR3: CASSLQRSRSSYEQYF; V: TRBV7-8; size: NA; J: TRBJ2-7; D: NA
DNA: TGTGCCAGCAGTCATACAGTGAACACTGAAGCTTTCTTT; CDR3: CASSHTVNTEAFF; V: TRBV28; size: NA; J: TRBJ1-1; D: NA
DNA: TGTGCCAGCTCACCACCGGGACTAGCGGGGAACACCGGGGAGCTGTTTTTT; CDR3: CASSPPGLAGNTGELFF; V: TRBV18; size: NA; J: TRBJ2-2; D: TRBD2
DNA: TGTGCCAGCAGCCCATTGGGACTAGGGGACAATGAGCAGTTCTTC; CDR3: CASSPLGLGDNEQFF; V: TRBV7-7; size: NA; J: TRBJ2-1; D: TRBD2
DNA: TGTGCCAGTAGTATAAGACAGAGTAGCAATCAGCCCCAGCATTTT; CDR3: CASSIRQSSNQPQHF; V: TRBV19; size: NA; J: TRBJ1-5; D: NA
DNA: TGTGCCAGCAGTCATACTAGCGGGAGGAGCACAGATACGCAGTATTTT; CDR3: CASSHTSGRSTDTQYF; V: TRBV7-9; size: NA; J: TRBJ2-3; D: TRBD2
DNA: TGTGCCACCCGGAGGGGGCAGAGGCTAACTAATGAAAAACTGTTTTTT; CDR3: CATRRGQRLTNEKLFF; V: TRBV28; size: NA; J: TRBJ1-4; D: TRBD1
DNA: TGTGCCAGCAGCCCCCGAAACAGAGGGGAGTCCACCTTC; CDR3: CASSPRNRGESTF; V: TRBV7-9; size: NA; J: TRBJ1-2; D: NA
DNA: TGTGCCACCACCCCAGTGAGACAGGGGGTTGAGGATGAAAAACTGTTTTTT; CDR3: CATTPVRQGVEDEKLFF; V: TRBV7-9; size: NA; J: TRBJ1-4; D: TRBD1
DNA: TGTGCCAGCTCACCAGGGGGCAATCAGCCCCAGCATTTT; CDR3: CASSPGGNQPQHF; V: TRBV18; size: NA; J: TRBJ1-5; D: NA